These 4 T cell receptor beta chains were sequenced from one sample in a study of technical replicates of blood from a few donors. This table comes from immunoSEQ multiplex PCR, and its TCRdb copy is limited to in-frame clones, with some not included. The data hold tens of thousands of clones, with 98% observed a single time. Sequencing was carried out using T cells isolated from PBMCs. These receptors all come from a human donor in good health.

The chain combines TRBV29-1 with TRBJ2-3, with TRBD2 identical over 12 bases. Per the germline V gene, CDR1 is SQVTM and CDR2 is ANQGSEA. V was pared by 3 bases and J by 3 bases, with 16 bases of the junction left unmatched. The CDR3 length is 19 residues. The CDR3 sequence is CSVEVRELTSGRVTDTQYF. CDR3 nucleotides: TGCAGCGTTGAGGTGAGGGAATTGACTAGCGGGAGAGTGACAGATACGCAGTATTTT.

This clone occurred once. The rearrangement uses TRBV5-1 and TRBJ1-4; D unresolved. V dropped 0 bases and J dropped 8 bases, with 8 bases sitting between them. The CDR3 is made up of 13 amino acids. Per the germline V gene, CDR1 is SGHRS and CDR2 is YFSETQ. The CDR3 bases are TGCGCCAGCAGCTTGGGGCCCCGAGAAAAACTGTTTTTT. Residues: CASSLGPREKLFF.

The rearrangement joins TRBV10-1 to TRBJ2-3; TRBD2 matches at 7 bases. This CDR3 has 16 residues. V lost 2 bases, J lost 0 bases, and 5 bases stayed unmatched. Germline CDR1 WNHNN, CDR2 SYGVQD (reference sequence). The DNA of the CDR3 is TGCGCCAGCAGTGAGCAACTAGCGTCTAGCACAGATACGCAGTATTTT. Its protein is CASSEQLASSTDTQYF.

The chain couples TRBV30 to TRBJ1-4; D uncertain. With 2 bases removed from V and 2 bases from J, the gap between germline ends came to 6 bases. The CDR3 is 13 amino acids. Germline CDR1 GTSNPN, CDR2 SVGIG (reference sequence). The chain's CDR3 is CAWSIQTNEKLFF. The DNA of the CDR3 is TGTGCCTGGAGTATCCAGACTAATGAAAAACTGTTTTTT.